This TCR beta chain was documented in a study of T cell repertoires in cytomegalovirus infection. Study-level background: Newly reported HLA-C-restricted and thoroughly characterized HLA-B-restricted CMV epitopes were employed.

MiXCR, applied by TCRdb to the reads, yields one record per CDR3 protein. The repertoire consists of approximately 590,000 distinct CDR3 sequences, with just under 40% occurring once and the leading ten covering 48%. Points on this clonotype: Antigen specificity is unknown.

The CDR3 is 15 amino acids. CDR1 SGHDT and CDR2 YYEEEE come from the germline V gene. The ends lost 0 bases at V and 9 bases at J; junction bases unmatched: 4. The TCR sequence derives from a human donor in good health (CMV status not recorded). Some clones in this sample may be carry-over from other donors' samples. This chain connects TRBV5-6 to TRBJ2-1; 12 nucleotides match TRBD2. Sequencing was performed on cultured PBMCs, taken from culture after CMV antigen stimulation. This CDR3 is CASSLGLAGAGEQFF. The CDR3, as DNA: TGTGCCAGCAGCTTGGGACTAGCGGGAGCGGGTGAGCAGTTCTTC.